This T cell receptor (beta chain) was captured by sequencing in a study of T-cell reconstitution after alpha-beta-depleted transplantation in children. The study, taken as a whole, reports: A year post-transplant, T-cell counts and diversity derived mostly from newly produced T cells.

V was cut by 0 bases and J by 5 bases, with 10 bases left in between. This CDR3 region has 14 residues. CDR1 is SGHRS and CDR2 is YFSETQ in the germline V gene. About this clonotype: Its antigen is not known.

Researchers prepared the TCRbeta library using unique molecular identifiers, the study reports. TCRdb reprocessed the PCR reads with MiXCR, giving one entry per CDR3 protein. This table holds 440,000 or so distinct CDR3 sequences, about 45% found once. Sequencing used PBMCs, obtained before TCRalphabeta/CD19-depleted stem cell transplant. The chain uses TRBV5-1 and TRBJ2-3; D may be TRBD1 or TRBD2 (5 bases each). The receptor was isolated from a girl aged 2-10 years with aplastic anemia, due to receive a stem cell transplant. CDR3 nucleotides: TGCGCCAGCAGCTTGGGAGAGGGGTTAGATACGCAGTATTTT. Translated, it gives CASSLGEGLDTQYF.